One sample yielded the 3 T cell receptor beta chains listed below, sequenced in a study of cytomegalovirus exposure and HLA in healthy donors. Repertoires were generated with immunoSEQ multiplex PCR, while TCRdb's copy carries only in-frame clones and drops some. This table has 110,000 to 150,000 clones, approximately 87% appearing once. Input material: PBMCs. The receptors derive from a man aged 18 to 29 in good health and CMV-seronegative.

The J gene is TRBJ1-2, the V gene TRBV6-4; unclear D gene. Trimming took off 0 bases at V and 2 bases at J, with 16 bases between the two ends. The CDR3 contains 17 residues. CDR1 and CDR2 (germline): MRHNA, SNTAGT. The CDR3 here is CASSDSVGGGGNYGYTF. CDR3 nucleotides: TGTGCCAGCAGTGACTCAGTAGGAGGAGGAGGGAACTATGGCTACACCTTC.

CDR3 sequence: CASSEGRGMDQPQHF. DNA for the CDR3: TGTGCCAGCAGTGAGGGCAGGGGAATGGATCAGCCCCAGCATTTT. V and J are TRBV6-1 and TRBJ1-5; possible D gene TRBD1, 6 bases. The CDR3 runs 15 residues. Between the trimmed V and J ends, which lost 3 bases and 5 bases, there was a span of 14 bases. CDR1 is MNHNS, CDR2 SASEGT, per germline.

This clone was recorded a few times. This chain connects TRBV7-9 to TRBJ2-2; 7 bases line up with TRBD1. The CDR3 spans 16 residues. Trimming removed 5 bases from V and 0 bases from J; junction bases left unmatched: 6. The germline V gene has CDR1 SEHNR and CDR2 FQNEAQ (reference sequence). CDR3: CASSMFGTANTGELFF. CDR3 bases: TGTGCCAGCAGCATGTTCGGGACAGCGAACACCGGGGAGCTGTTTTTT.